One and the same sample provided the 11 T cell receptor beta chains below, sequenced in a study of shared clonotypes between healthy human individuals. Some clones are missing from TCRdb's copy, which holds only in-frame ones; the method was immunoSEQ multiplex PCR. The sample shows approximately 500,000 clones, approximately 84% of them seen only once. The sequenced sample consisted of PBMCs. The receptors were sampled from a woman aged 40-49 years in good health. Some clones in this sample may be carry-over from other donors' samples.

This clone appeared once. This chain uses TRBV7-9 with TRBJ2-6; TRBD1 is a possible D gene (5 bases). CDR1 SEHNR and CDR2 FQNEAQ come from the germline V gene (reference sequence). This CDR3 has 18 amino acids. Trimming pared 4 bases from V and 0 bases from J, leaving 16 bases between. This CDR3 reads CASSSPLGRTSGANVLTF. CDR3 sequence (DNA): TGTGCCAGCAGCTCCCCCCTGGGGCGGACCTCTGGGGCCAACGTCCTGACTTTC.

As to this clone: A read error is the likely source, as a far larger clone sits one nucleotide away. This chain's CDR3 is CALRDWRARGTQYF. In DNA, the CDR3 is TGTGCCTTGAGGGATTGGAGGGCTCGAGGGACCCAGTACTTC. V gene TRBV30 combines with J gene TRBJ2-5; possible D gene TRBD2, 6 bases. The CDR3 contains 14 residues. Trimming left V 7 bases short and J 7 bases short, with 22 bases between. The germline V gene has CDR1 GTSNPN and CDR2 SVGIG (reference sequence). The whole variable domain, filled in from reference TRBV30 and TRBJ2-5, reads SQTIHQWPATLVQPVGSPLSLECTVEGTSNPNLYWYRQAAGRGLQLLFYSVGIGQISSEVPQNLSASRPQDRQFILSSKKLLLSDSGFYLCALRDWRARGTQYFGPGTRLLVL.

This clone is a singleton in its sample. The junction and the germline gene differ at one end; a read error may be behind it. This sample includes further DNA sequences coding for the same CDR3. V and J are TRBV4-3 and TRBJ2-7; TRBD2 is a possible D gene (6 bases). CDR1 is LGHNA, CDR2 YSLEER, per germline. The CDR3 is 16 residues long. In nucleotides, the CDR3 is TGCGCCAGCAGCCAGGGATTATCGGGACTCCGTGCCGAGCAGTATTTC. Its translation is CASSQGLSGLRAEQYF.

J is TRBJ2-2 and V is TRBV11-3; D is unclear. Deletions cut 5 bases from V and 5 bases from J, with 9 bases between. Germline V gives CDR1 SGHNT, CDR2 YENEEA. The CDR3 extends over 13 amino acids. The CDR3 reads CASSIVTTGELFF. DNA of the CDR3: TGTGCCAGCAGCATCGTTACGACCGGGGAGCTGTTTTTT.

The chain recombines TRBV7-2 with TRBJ1-2; 10 bases align to TRBD1. Per germline, CDR1 SGHTA and CDR2 FQGNSA. V lost 5 bases, J lost 4 bases, and 7 bases stayed unmatched. The CDR3 runs 15 residues. The chain's CDR3 is CASSPRDRGVYGYTF. As DNA, the CDR3 is TGTGCCAGCAGCCCTAGGGACAGGGGAGTCTATGGCTACACCTTC.

This clone was seen repeatedly, ten times or more. The chain joins TRBV4-2 to TRBJ2-7, with TRBD2 identical over 10 bases. CDR1 and CDR2 (germline): LGHNA, YNFKEQ. V shed 1 base, J shed 3 bases, and the junction held 9 bases outside the gene matches. The CDR3 is 17 residues long. DNA for the CDR3: TGTGCCAGCAGCCAAGTGGGAACTAGCGGGATTAGCTACGAGCAGTACTTC. Amino acids: CASSQVGTSGISYEQYF.

Concerning this clone itself: An end of the junction does not agree with germline; a read error may underlie this. The chain employs TRBV7-9 and TRBJ1-2; D may be TRBD1 (6 bases). This CDR3 comprises 12 residues. Germline V gives CDR1 SEHNR, CDR2 FQNEAQ (reference sequence). The CDR3 spells CASSLVGRGYAF. The CDR3 DNA sequence: TGTGCCAGCAGCTTAGTTGGCAGGGGCTACGCCTTC.

The rearrangement uses TRBV11-2 and TRBJ1-2; possibly TRBD1 for D (5 bases). Germline CDR1 is SGHAT and CDR2 is FQNNGV. This CDR3 comprises 13 residues. Trimming took off 1 base at V and 5 bases at J, with 8 bases between the two ends. The CDR3 sequence is CASSLVPGYGYTF. The CDR3, as DNA: TGTGCCAGCAGCTTAGTACCAGGGTATGGCTACACCTTC.

The genes are TRBV4-2 and TRBJ2-1, with 11 nucleotides matching TRBD2. The CDR3 runs to 15 residues. Losses at the gene ends were 1 base for V and 5 bases for J; bases not matched to a gene: 1. Germline lookup yields CDR1 LGHNA and CDR2 YNFKEQ. CDR3 protein: CASSQGLAGHNEQFF. DNA of the CDR3: TGTGCCAGCAGCCAAGGACTAGCGGGACACAATGAGCAGTTCTTC.

This clone was counted many times. The chain uses TRBV25-1 and TRBJ2-5; 13 bases line up with TRBD2. Germline values: CDR1 MGHDK, CDR2 SYGVNS. The CDR3 is 15 amino acids. V lost 7 bases and J lost 2; bases outside the gene matches: 4. CDR3 sequence (DNA): TGTGCCAGCAATTCGGGACTAGCGGGGCAAGAGACCCAGTACTTC. It yields the protein CASNSGLAGQETQYF.

Details on this clone: A single base is all that separates this from a far larger clone, so a read error is likely. The rearrangement uses TRBV29-1 and TRBJ2-7; D unresolved. CDR3 size: 11 residues. Germline CDR1 and CDR2: SQVTM and ANQGSEA. The CDR3 bases are TGCATCGTTGATTCGGGTTACGAGCAGTACTTC. It is translated as CIVDSGYEQYF.